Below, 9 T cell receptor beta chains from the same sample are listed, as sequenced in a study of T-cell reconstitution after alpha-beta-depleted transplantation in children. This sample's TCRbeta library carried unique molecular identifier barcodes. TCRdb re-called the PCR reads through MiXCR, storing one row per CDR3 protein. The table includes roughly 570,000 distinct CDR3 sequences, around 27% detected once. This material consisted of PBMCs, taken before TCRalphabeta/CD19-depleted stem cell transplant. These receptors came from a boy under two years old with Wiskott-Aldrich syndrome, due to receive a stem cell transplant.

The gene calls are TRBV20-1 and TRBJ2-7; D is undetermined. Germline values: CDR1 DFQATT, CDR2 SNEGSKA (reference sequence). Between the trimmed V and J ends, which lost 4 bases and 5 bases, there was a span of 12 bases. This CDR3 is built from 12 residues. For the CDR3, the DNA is TGCAGTGCTAACGATAGGCGGAACGAGCAGTACTTC. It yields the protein CSANDRRNEQYF.

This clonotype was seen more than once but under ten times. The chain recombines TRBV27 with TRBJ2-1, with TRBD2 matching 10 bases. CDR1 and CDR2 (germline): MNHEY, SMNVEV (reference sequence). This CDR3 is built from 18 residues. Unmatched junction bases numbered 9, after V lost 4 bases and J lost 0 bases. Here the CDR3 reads CASSWLAGAPSSYNEQFF. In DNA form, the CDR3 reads TGTGCCAGCAGTTGGCTAGCGGGAGCCCCGAGCTCCTACAATGAGCAGTTCTTC.

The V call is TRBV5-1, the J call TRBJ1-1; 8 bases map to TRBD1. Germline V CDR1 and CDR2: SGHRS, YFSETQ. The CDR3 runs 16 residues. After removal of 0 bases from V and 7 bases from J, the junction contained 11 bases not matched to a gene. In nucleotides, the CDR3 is TGCGCCAGCAGCTTGGCCGGTGAAGACAGGGGACTTGAAGCTTTCTTT. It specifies CASSLAGEDRGLEAFF.

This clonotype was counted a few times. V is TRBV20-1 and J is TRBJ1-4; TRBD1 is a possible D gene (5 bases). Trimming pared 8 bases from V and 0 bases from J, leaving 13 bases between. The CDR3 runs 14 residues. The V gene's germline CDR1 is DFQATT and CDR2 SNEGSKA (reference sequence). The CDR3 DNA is TGCAGTAGCCTGGGGCCACCAACTAATGAAAAACTGTTTTTT. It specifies CSSLGPPTNEKLFF.

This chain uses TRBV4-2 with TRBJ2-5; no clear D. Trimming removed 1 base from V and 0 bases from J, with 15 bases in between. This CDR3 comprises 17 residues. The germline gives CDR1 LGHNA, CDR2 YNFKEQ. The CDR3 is CASSQGGAFPYQETQYF. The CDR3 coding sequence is TGTGCCAGCAGCCAAGGCGGAGCGTTCCCGTACCAAGAGACCCAGTACTTC.

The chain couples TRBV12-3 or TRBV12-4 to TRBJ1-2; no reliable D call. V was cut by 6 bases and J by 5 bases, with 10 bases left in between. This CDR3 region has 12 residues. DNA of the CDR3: TGTGCCAGCAGCTTTAACAGATATGGCTACACCTTC. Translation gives CASSFNRYGYTF.

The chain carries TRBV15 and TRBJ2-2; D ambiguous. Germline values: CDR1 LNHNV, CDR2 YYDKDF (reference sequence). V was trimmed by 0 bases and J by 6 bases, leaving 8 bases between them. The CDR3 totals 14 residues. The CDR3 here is CATSRDIGSGELFF. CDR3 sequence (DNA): TGTGCCACCAGCAGAGATATAGGGTCCGGGGAGCTGTTTTTT.

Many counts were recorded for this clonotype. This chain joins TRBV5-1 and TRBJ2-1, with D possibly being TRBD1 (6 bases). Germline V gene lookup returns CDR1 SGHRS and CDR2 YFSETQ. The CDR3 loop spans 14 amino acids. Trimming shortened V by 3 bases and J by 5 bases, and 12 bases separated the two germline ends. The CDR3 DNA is TGCGCCAGCAGCTCACTTCAGGGGCACAATGAGCAGTTCTTC. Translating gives CASSSLQGHNEQFF.

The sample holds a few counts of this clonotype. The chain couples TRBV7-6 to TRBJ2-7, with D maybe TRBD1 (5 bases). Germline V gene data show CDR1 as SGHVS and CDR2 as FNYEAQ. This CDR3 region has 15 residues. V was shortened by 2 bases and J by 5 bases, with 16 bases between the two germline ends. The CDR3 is CASSLLARAGNEQYF. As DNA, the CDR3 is TGTGCCAGCAGCTTACTGGCCAGGGCAGGGAACGAGCAGTACTTC.